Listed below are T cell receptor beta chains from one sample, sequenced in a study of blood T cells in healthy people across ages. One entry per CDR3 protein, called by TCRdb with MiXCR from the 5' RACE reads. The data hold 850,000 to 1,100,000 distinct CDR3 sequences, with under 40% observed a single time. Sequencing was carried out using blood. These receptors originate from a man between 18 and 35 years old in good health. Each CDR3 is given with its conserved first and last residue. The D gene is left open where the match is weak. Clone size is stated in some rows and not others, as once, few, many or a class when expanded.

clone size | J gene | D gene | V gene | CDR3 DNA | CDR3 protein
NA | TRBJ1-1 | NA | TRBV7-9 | TGTGCCAGCACCTGTAGGGAGGGCACTGAAGCTTTCTTT | CASTCREGTEAFF
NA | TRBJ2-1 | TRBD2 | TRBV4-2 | TGTGCCAGCAGCCAAGAAATAGCGGGGGGGCCCCGTCACAATGAGCAGTTCTTC | CASSQEIAGGPRHNEQFF
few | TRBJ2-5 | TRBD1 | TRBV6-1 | TGTGCCAGCAGTGAAGGGTTGACAGGGATGGAGACCCAGTACTTC | CASSEGLTGMETQYF
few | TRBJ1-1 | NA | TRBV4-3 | TGCGCCAGCAGCCAAGCGGGGAGGGCAAACACTGAAGCTTTCTTT | CASSQAGRANTEAFF
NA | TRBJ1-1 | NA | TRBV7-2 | TGTGCCAGCAGCCCCCAAGGGGTCACTGAAGCTTTCTTT | CASSPQGVTEAFF
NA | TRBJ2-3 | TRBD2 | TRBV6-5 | TGTGCCAGCAGTTACTCTTCCCATACCGCTAGCGGGGGGAGCACAGATACGCAGTATTTT | CASSYSSHTASGGSTDTQYF
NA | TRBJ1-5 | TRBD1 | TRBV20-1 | TGCAGTGCTAGGGACAGGTTGAATAGCAATCAGCCCCAGCATTTT | CSARDRLNSNQPQHF
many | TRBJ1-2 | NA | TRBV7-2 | TGTGCCAGCAGCTTAGTTTGGGACAAGAAAAACTATGGCTACACCTTC | CASSLVWDKKNYGYTF
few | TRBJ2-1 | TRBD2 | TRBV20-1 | TGCAGTGCTAGAGATTTCTCGACTAGCGGTGGGAATGAGCAGTTCTTC | CSARDFSTSGGNEQFF
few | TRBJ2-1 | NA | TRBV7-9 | TGTGCCAGCAGCCCCCGTCAGAGTCCCTACAATGAGCAGTTCTTC | CASSPRQSPYNEQFF
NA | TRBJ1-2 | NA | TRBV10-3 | TGTGCCATCAGTCCCCGATTGGATGGCTACACCTTC | CAISPRLDGYTF
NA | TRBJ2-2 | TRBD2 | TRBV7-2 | TGTGCCAGCAGCTTAGATGGTACAGGCCAGCGGGGGAACACCGGGGAGCTGTTTTTT | CASSLDGTGQRGNTGELFF
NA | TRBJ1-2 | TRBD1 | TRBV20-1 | TGCAGTGCTAGAGATCGGGACAGGGTCCCCAACTATGGCTACACCTTC | CSARDRDRVPNYGYTF
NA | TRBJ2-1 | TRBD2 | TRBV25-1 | TGTGCCAGCAGTCCCGCCGCGGGGGGATACAATGAGCAGTTCTTC | CASSPAAGGYNEQFF
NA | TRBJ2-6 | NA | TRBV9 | TGTGCCAGCAGCGGGACCGCGCGTGGGGCCAACGTCCTGACTTTC | CASSGTARGANVLTF
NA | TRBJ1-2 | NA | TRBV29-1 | TGCAGCGTTGGCGGGAGTAGAGGCTACACCTTC | CSVGGSRGYTF
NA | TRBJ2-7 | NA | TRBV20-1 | TGCAGTGCAAGAGACAGGGAGGTATCCTACGAGCAGTACTTC | CSARDREVSYEQYF
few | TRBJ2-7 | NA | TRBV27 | TGTGCCAGCAGTTCCAGGAGCCCCTACGAGCAGTACTTC | CASSSRSPYEQYF
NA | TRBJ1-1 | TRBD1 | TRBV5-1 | TGCGCCAGCAGTCAGGACAGGTTTCTTGAAGCTTTCTTT | CASSQDRFLEAFF
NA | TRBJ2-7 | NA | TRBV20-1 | TGCAGTGCTAGAGATCCCACGGGAAGCTCCTACAATGAGCAGTACTTC | CSARDPTGSSYNEQYF
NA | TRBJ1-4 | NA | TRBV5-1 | TGCGCCAGCAGCGTGCGGGCCTCAACGGGGGGTGAAAAACTGTTTTTT | CASSVRASTGGEKLFF
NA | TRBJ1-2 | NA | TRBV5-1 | TGCGCCAGCAGCTTGACCCCAGAGGTTCTTAACTATGGCTACACCTTC | CASSLTPEVLNYGYTF
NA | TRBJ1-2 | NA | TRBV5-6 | TGTGCCAGCAGCTCCTGGGGGGCCGCGAGGGCTAACTATGGCTACACCTTC | CASSSWGAARANYGYTF
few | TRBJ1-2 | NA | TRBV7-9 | TGTGCCAGCAGCTTAGGACGGGACAACCTAGCGGGAGGCTACACCTTC | CASSLGRDNLAGGYTF
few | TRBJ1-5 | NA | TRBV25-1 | TGTGCCAGCAGTGGGGGTAGATATAGCAATCAGCCCCAGCATTTT | CASSGGRYSNQPQHF
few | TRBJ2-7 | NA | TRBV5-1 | TGCGCCAGCAGCTTACGTCCGGAAAGCTCCTACAATGAGCAGTACTTC | CASSLRPESSYNEQYF
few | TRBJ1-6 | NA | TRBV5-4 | TGTGCCAGCAGTAGGCAGGCTGATAATTCACCCCCCCACTTT | CASSRQADNSPPHF
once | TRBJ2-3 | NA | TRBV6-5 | TGTGCCAGCAGTTATTTCATCACCGGCAGGAGGCATAGAGATACGCAGTATTTT | CASSYFITGRRHRDTQYF
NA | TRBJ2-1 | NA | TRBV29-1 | TGCAGCGTTGGGTGGAGATCCGAGCAGTTCTTC | CSVGWRSEQFF
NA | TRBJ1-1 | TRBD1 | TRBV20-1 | TGCAGTGCTATGGGACAGATTAACACTGAAGCTTTCTTT | CSAMGQINTEAFF
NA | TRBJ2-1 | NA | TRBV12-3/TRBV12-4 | TGTGCCAGCAGTTTCGGCGAGAGCTCCTACAATGAGCAGTTCTTC | CASSFGESSYNEQFF
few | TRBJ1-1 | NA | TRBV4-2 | TGTGCCAGCAGCCCGACTGGGTCGCAAGCTTTCTTT | CASSPTGSQAFF
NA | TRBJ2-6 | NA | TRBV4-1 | TGCGCCAGCAGCCAAGAGGAACCACAACATGGGAAGGGGTACGAGGCCAACGTCCTGACTTTC | CASSQEEPQHGKGYEANVLTF
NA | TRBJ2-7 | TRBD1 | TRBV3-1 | TGTGCCGGGCCGGGACAGGGGGTGCAACACGAGCAGTACTTC | CAGPGQGVQHEQYF
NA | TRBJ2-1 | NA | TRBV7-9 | TGTGCCAGCAGCTTACAGTCGGGGGCCAGGCACAATGAGCAGTTCTTC | CASSLQSGARHNEQFF
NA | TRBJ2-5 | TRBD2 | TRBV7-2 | TGTGCCAGCAGCCGACCTAGCGGAACCCAAGAGACCCAGTACTTC | CASSRPSGTQETQYF
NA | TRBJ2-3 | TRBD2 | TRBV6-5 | TGTGCCAGCAGTTACTCGACCGGGGGGTCAGATGCGCAGTATTTT | CASSYSTGGSDAQYF
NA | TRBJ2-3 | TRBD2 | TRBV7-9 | TGTGCCAGCAGCTTATGGAGGGCCGCGGGGGGACCCACAGATACGCAGTATTTT | CASSLWRAAGGPTDTQYF
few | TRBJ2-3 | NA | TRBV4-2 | TGTGCCAGCAGCCAAGGTCAGAAGGATACGCAGTATTTT | CASSQGQKDTQYF
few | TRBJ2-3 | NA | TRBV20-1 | TGCAGTGCTAGCCTGGCGGGGTCCACAGATACGCAGTATTTT | CSASLAGSTDTQYF
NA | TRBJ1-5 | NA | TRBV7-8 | TGTGCCAGCAGCTTAGGTGCAGGGTCTCGCAATCAGCCCCAGCATTTT | CASSLGAGSRNQPQHF